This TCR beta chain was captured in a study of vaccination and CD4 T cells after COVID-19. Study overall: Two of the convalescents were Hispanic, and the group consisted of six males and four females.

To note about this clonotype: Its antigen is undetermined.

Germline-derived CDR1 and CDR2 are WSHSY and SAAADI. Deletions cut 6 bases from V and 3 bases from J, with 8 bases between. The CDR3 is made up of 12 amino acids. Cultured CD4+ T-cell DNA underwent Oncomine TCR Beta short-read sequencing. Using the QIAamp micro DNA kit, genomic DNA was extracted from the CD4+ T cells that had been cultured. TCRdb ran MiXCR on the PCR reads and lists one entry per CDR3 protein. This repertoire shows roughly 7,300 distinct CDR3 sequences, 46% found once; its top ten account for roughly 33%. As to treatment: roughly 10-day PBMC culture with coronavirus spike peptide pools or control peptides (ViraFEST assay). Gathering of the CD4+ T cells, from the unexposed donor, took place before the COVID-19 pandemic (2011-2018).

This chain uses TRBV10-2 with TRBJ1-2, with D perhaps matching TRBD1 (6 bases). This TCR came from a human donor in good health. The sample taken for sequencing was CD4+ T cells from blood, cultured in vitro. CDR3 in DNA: TGCGCCAGCAGGGGGGCACACTATGGCTACACCTTC. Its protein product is CASRGAHYGYTF.